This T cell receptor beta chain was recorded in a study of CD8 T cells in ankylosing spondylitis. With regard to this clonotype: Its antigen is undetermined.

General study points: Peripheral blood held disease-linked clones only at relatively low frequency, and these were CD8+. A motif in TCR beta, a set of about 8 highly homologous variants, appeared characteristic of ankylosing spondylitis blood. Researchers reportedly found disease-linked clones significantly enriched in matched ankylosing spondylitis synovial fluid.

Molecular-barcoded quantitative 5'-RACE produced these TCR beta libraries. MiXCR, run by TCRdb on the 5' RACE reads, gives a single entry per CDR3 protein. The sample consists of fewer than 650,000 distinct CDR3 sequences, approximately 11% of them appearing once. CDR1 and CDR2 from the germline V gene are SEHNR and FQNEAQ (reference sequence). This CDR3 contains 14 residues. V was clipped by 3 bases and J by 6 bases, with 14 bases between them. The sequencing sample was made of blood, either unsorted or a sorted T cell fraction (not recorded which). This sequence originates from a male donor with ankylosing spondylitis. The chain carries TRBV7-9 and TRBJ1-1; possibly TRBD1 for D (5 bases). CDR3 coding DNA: TGTGCCAGCAGCTTCGACAGCGTAACCTCTGAAGCTTTCTTT. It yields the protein CASSFDSVTSEAFF.